The T cell receptor (beta chain) described here comes from a study of CD8 T cells in Susac syndrome. The CDR3 spans 13 residues. Germline V gene lookup returns CDR1 MDHEN and CDR2 SYDVKM. The ends lost 8 bases at V and 3 bases at J; junction bases unmatched: 7. Reverse transcription of roughly 0.45 to 1 ug RNA used random hexamers. MiXCR, applied by TCRdb to the immunoSEQ multiplex PCR reads, yields one record per CDR3 protein. Of 150,000 to 200,000 distinct CDR3 sequences listed, approximately 93% were seen once; the top ten hold approximately 0.094%. The V and J genes are TRBV28 and TRBJ2-7; 7 bases match TRBD1. The sequenced material came from CD4+ T cells from PBMCs. The TCR comes from a human donor with multiple sclerosis. The CDR3 sequence is CASWTRDSYEQYF. Written as DNA, the CDR3 is TGTGCCAGCTGGACCCGGGACAGCTACGAGCAGTACTTC. The entire variable domain, with the rest obtained from reference TRBV28 and TRBJ2-7, is as follows: DVKVTQSSRYLVKRTGEKVFLECVQDMDHENMFWYRQDPGLGLRLIYFSYDVKMKEKGDIPEGYSVSREKKERFSLILESASTNQTSMYLCASWTRDSYEQYFGPGTRLTVT.